This T cell receptor beta chain was observed in a study of response to subunit inactivated influenza vaccine. Study-level findings and limits: After each seasonal influenza vaccination, few new T cells are recruited, the authors suggested.

This clonotype was seen many times. Its antigen is not known. TCRdb fed the RT-PCR reads into MiXCR, producing one record per CDR3 protein. Found here are about half a million distinct CDR3 sequences, 11% of them singletons; the top ten hold 10% to 15%. Between the trimmed V and J ends, which lost 4 bases and 1 base, there was a span of 13 bases. Germline lookup yields CDR1 SGHAT and CDR2 FQNNGV. This CDR3 contains 15 residues. The chain links TRBV11-2 to TRBJ2-5; D may be TRBD1 (6 bases). The source material was PBMCs from blood, sampled around seven weeks after vaccination. The origin of this receptor is a man over 45 who received an inactivated influenza vaccine. The CDR3 sequence: CASSSQGVGQETQYF. The CDR3 DNA follows: TGTGCCAGCAGCTCACAGGGAGTAGGCCAAGAGACCCAGTACTTC.